This T cell receptor beta chain was documented in a study of T cells in Graves' hyperthyroidism and ophthalmopathy. TCR beta CDR3 regions were amplified from RNA transcripts. A set of HTBI primers served as the primers for a first-round RT-PCR of the TCR CDR3. TCRdb processed the multiplex PCR reads anew with MiXCR; each CDR3 protein has one entry. This repertoire shows fewer than 350,000 distinct CDR3 sequences, over 15% found once; its top ten account for 45% to 50%. V was trimmed by 5 bases and J by 5 bases, leaving 7 bases between them. Germline V CDR1 and CDR2: LGHDT, YNNKEL (reference sequence). CDR3 length equals 12 residues.

The sequence was collected from a woman between 50 and 59 years old with Graves' hyperthyroidism. The J gene is TRBJ2-1, the V gene TRBV3-1, with D uncertain. Input material: blood. For the CDR3, the DNA is TGTGCCAGCAGCTTAAACAACAATGAGCAGTTCTTC. Translation gives CASSLNNNEQFF.